Below are 27 T cell receptor beta chains sequenced from a single sample in a study of cytomegalovirus exposure and HLA in healthy donors (dated by TCRdb to between 2016 and 2019). Library construction relied on the immunoSEQ multiplex PCR assay. In its TCRdb copy, this immuneACCESS table keeps in-frame sequences only and misses some clones. Where compared with another copy, unresolved V genes explain less than half of these, and the others have no known cause. Counted in this sample were some 75,000 clones; about 96% of them appeared once. The ten largest make up under 1.5% of the sample. Sample: PBMCs. The receptors stem from a woman aged 18-29 years in good health and CMV-seronegative.

The chain uses TRBV5-1 and TRBJ2-7; no firm D call. Germline V gene sequence: CDR1 SGHRS, CDR2 YFSETQ. V lost 6 bases and J lost 1, with 20 bases in between. The CDR3 has 16 residues. The CDR3, as DNA: TGCGCCAGCATGTTTGGCCCGGTGGGCAGTTCCTACGAGCAGTACTTC. This gives the protein CASMFGPVGSSYEQYF.

The rearrangement uses TRBV11-2 and TRBJ2-7, with a tentative D call TRBD2 (5 bases). Germline V gene data show CDR1 as SGHAT and CDR2 as FQNNGV. The CDR3 consists of 14 residues. V lost 5 bases to trimming and J lost 3 bases, with 14 bases between them. The CDR3 here is CASSPRGGGYEQYF. DNA for the CDR3: TGTGCCAGCAGCCCGAGAGGAGGAGGCTACGAGCAGTACTTC.

The chain combines TRBV9 with TRBJ1-1; D gene ambiguous. Germline lookup yields CDR1 SGDLS and CDR2 YYNGEE. The length of the CDR3 is 14 residues. The V end was cut by 0 bases, the J end by 1 base, with 7 bases between. CDR3 DNA sequence: TGTGCCAGCAGCGTAGAGAACACGAACACTGAAGCTTTCTTT. Translated, it gives CASSVENTNTEAFF.

The V and J genes are TRBV5-1 and TRBJ1-3, with a possible D match to TRBD1 (5 bases). The CDR3 spans 16 residues. Germline V gene sequence: CDR1 SGHRS, CDR2 YFSETQ. Trimming removed 0 bases from V and 0 bases from J, with 10 bases in between. The CDR3, as DNA: TGCGCCAGCAGCTTGGGACTGACAGACTCTGGAAACACCATATATTTT. Its protein is CASSLGLTDSGNTIYF.

The CDR3 region has the DNA TGTGCCACCAGCAGACCCGGGACAGGGGTAAACGAGCAGTACTTC. Protein sequence: CATSRPGTGVNEQYF. V and J are TRBV15 and TRBJ2-7; 10 bases match TRBD1. J was trimmed by 5 bases and V by 2 bases; bases with no gene match: 6. The CDR3 sequence is 15 residues long. Germline lookup yields CDR1 LNHNV and CDR2 YYDKDF (reference sequence).

This sequence joins TRBV9 and TRBJ2-3, with 8 positions matching TRBD2. The CDR3 is made up of 15 amino acids. Trimming cost V 6 bases and J 0 bases; bases outside gene matches: 6. Per germline, CDR1 SGDLS and CDR2 YYNGEE. The CDR3 here is CASTLSGASTDTQYF. Here the CDR3 DNA reads TGTGCCAGCACCCTTAGCGGGGCTAGCACAGATACGCAGTATTTT.

The chain is built from TRBV19 and TRBJ2-7; D call uncertain. The CDR3 runs to 16 residues. Germline CDR1 and CDR2: LNHDA and SQIVND (reference sequence). Trimming took 2 bases from V and 5 from J, leaving 19 bases between them. The CDR3 reads CASSIRINAILNEQYF. In DNA form, the CDR3 reads TGTGCCAGTAGTATACGAATAAATGCGATTTTGAACGAGCAGTACTTC.

V usage is TRBV7-6 and J usage is TRBJ2-3; D not certain. CDR3 size: 15 residues. The germline V and J ends were trimmed by 2 bases and 0 bases, with 9 bases remaining between them. Germline V CDR1 and CDR2: SGHVS, FNYEAQ. CDR3 nucleotide sequence: TGTGCCAGCAGCTTATTGGTCTACAGCACAGATACGCAGTATTTT. Protein product: CASSLLVYSTDTQYF.

The V call is TRBV14, the J call TRBJ2-7; TRBD2 agrees at 9 bases. CDR1 is SGHDN, CDR2 FVKESK, per germline. V gave up 4 bases and J gave up 7 bases; unmatched junction bases: 11. There are 15 residues in the CDR3. Here the CDR3 reads CASSPNLASGKEQYF. CDR3 DNA: TGTGCCAGCAGCCCAAATCTGGCTAGCGGGAAGGAGCAGTACTTC.

The rearrangement uses TRBV18 and TRBJ2-5; TRBD1 is a possible D gene (6 bases). CDR3 length equals 16 residues. Germline V gene lookup returns CDR1 KGHSH and CDR2 LQKENI. V gave up 0 bases and J gave up 7 bases, with 18 bases separating them. The DNA of the CDR3 is TGTGCCAGCTCACCACCAAACAGTCAGGGGCATGGGACCCAGTACTTC. Translating gives CASSPPNSQGHGTQYF.

V usage is TRBV5-4 and J usage is TRBJ1-1; the D gene is possibly TRBD1 (6 bases). Germline V gene data show CDR1 as SGHNT and CDR2 as YYREEE (reference sequence). The CDR3 length is 14 residues. Trimming took 0 bases from V and 4 from J, leaving 10 bases between them. Written as DNA, the CDR3 is TGTGCCAGCAGCTTGGGGGGACACGGCACTGAAGCTTTCTTT. It codes for CASSLGGHGTEAFF.

With regard to this clone: A read error may produce the germline difference seen at one junction end. The chain recombines TRBV5-8 with TRBJ1-1; D gene uncertain. The germline CDR1 and CDR2 sequences are SGHTS and YDEGEE. The CDR3 runs 14 residues. The DNA of the CDR3 is TGTGCCAGCAGCTTGCTTAACGGCCAGACTGTAGCTTTCTTT. This gives the protein CASSLLNGQTVAFF.

This chain connects TRBV5-1 to TRBJ2-2, with 9 bases identical to TRBD2. In germline, CDR1 is SGHRS, CDR2 YFSETQ. The CDR3 is 18 residues long. The V and J ends lost 1 base and 2 bases, in that order; junction bases with no gene match: 9. The CDR3 reads CASSLMASGTLNTGELFF. CDR3 bases: TGCGCCAGCAGCTTGATGGCTAGCGGGACCCTCAACACCGGGGAGCTGTTTTTT.

CDR3 DNA: TGCGCCAGTAGACAGATCTCTGGAAACACCATATATTTT. It is translated as CASRQISGNTIYF. The chain combines TRBV5-1 with TRBJ1-3; D possibly corresponds to TRBD1 (5 bases). The germline gives CDR1 SGHRS, CDR2 YFSETQ. CDR3 length: 13 amino acids. The V end was cut by 8 bases, the J end by 0 bases, with 9 bases between.

This sequence joins TRBV28 and TRBJ1-1; 8 bases align to TRBD1. CDR1 and CDR2 from the germline V gene are MDHEN and SYDVKM. CDR3 length: 14 residues. V shed 2 bases, J shed 6 bases, and the junction held 5 bases outside the gene matches. The DNA for the CDR3 is TGTGCCAGCAGTTTACAGGGGGCGGGCGCTGAAGCTTTCTTT. Translation gives CASSLQGAGAEAFF.

This chain joins TRBV6-1 and TRBJ1-2; no reliable D call. The ends were cut back, 0 bases at V and 4 bases at J, with 9 bases in the middle. There are 14 residues in the CDR3. Germline V lookup: CDR1 MNHNS, CDR2 SASEGT. DNA for the CDR3: TGTGCCAGCAGTGAAGCGGGCGAGGGCTATGGCTACACCTTC. Translating it yields CASSEAGEGYGYTF.

The J gene is TRBJ2-1, the V gene TRBV5-1, with 11 positions matching TRBD2. V shed 5 bases and J 0 bases; nucleotides not matched to a gene: 1. Germline V gene data show CDR1 as SGHRS and CDR2 as YFSETQ. The CDR3 spans 15 residues. CDR3 coding DNA: TGCGCCAGCAGTACTAGCGGGAGCTCCTACAATGAGCAGTTCTTC. As protein: CASSTSGSSYNEQFF.

The chain has TRBV10-3 and TRBJ1-3; the D is unclear. CDR3 length equals 16 residues. V was shortened by 3 bases and J by 0 bases, with 12 bases between the two germline ends. The germline CDR1 and CDR2 sequences are ENHRY and SYGVKD. The CDR3 sequence: CAISDLTRPSGNTIYF. The CDR3 nucleotides are TGTGCCATCAGTGACTTGACACGCCCCTCTGGAAACACCATATATTTT.

The chain recombines TRBV4-1 with TRBJ2-5; 9 bases map to TRBD2. Looked up from germline, CDR1 is MGHRA and CDR2 is YSYEKL. The length of the CDR3 is 18 residues. Losses at the gene ends were 1 base for V and 1 base for J; bases not matched to a gene: 10. CDR3 protein: CASSQVRSAGGTQETQYF. The CDR3 DNA sequence: TGCGCCAGCAGCCAAGTTCGTTCAGCGGGAGGCACCCAAGAGACCCAGTACTTC.

This clone was seen once. The V and J genes are TRBV11-1 and TRBJ2-2; TRBD1 is a possible D gene (5 bases). The germline V and J ends were trimmed by 6 bases and 0 bases, with 17 bases remaining between them. The germline V gene has CDR1 SGHAT and CDR2 FQDESV (reference sequence). The CDR3 has 17 amino acids. The CDR3 DNA reads TGTGCCAGCAGGTCTTCCGGACATTCCGCGAACACCGGGGAGCTGTTTTTT. It is translated as CASRSSGHSANTGELFF. The full variable domain, its missing parts supplied by reference TRBV11-1 and TRBJ2-2, is EAEVAQSPRYKITEKSQAVAFWCDPISGHATLYWYRQILGQGPELLVQFQDESVVDDSQLPKDRFSAERLKGVDSTLKIQPAELGDSAMYLCASRSSGHSANTGELFFGEGSRLTVL.

The chain links TRBV28 to TRBJ1-1; D possibly corresponds to TRBD1 (6 bases). Trimming took off 6 bases at V and 7 bases at J, with 15 bases between the two ends. CDR1 and CDR2 from the germline V gene are MDHEN and SYDVKM. CDR3 size: 13 residues. CDR3: CASSPGRGFEAFF. As DNA, the CDR3 is TGTGCCAGCAGCCCGGGCAGGGGATTTGAAGCTTTCTTT.

The genes are TRBV18 and TRBJ2-7; 7 nucleotides agree with TRBD2. CDR3 length: 14 amino acids. V lost 2 bases, J lost 7 bases, and 8 bases stayed unmatched. The V gene's germline CDR1 is KGHSH and CDR2 LQKENI. This CDR3 is CASSPGGRAWEQYF. DNA for the CDR3: TGTGCCAGCTCACCAGGCGGGAGAGCCTGGGAGCAGTACTTC.

This sequence joins TRBV18 and TRBJ2-4; 7 nucleotides align to TRBD1. The CDR3 has 15 residues. J gave up 2 bases and V 6 bases, and 7 bases lay outside the gene matches. From germline, CDR1 is KGHSH and CDR2 LQKENI. The CDR3 DNA sequence: TGTGCCAGCTCCCTAGGGGGCATTCCCAAAAACATTCAGTACTTC. This encodes CASSLGGIPKNIQYF.

This rearrangement joins TRBV11-3 to TRBJ2-7; D might be TRBD2 (6 bases). The germline CDR1 and CDR2 sequences are SGHNT and YENEEA. The CDR3 sequence is 15 residues long. V gave up 4 bases and J gave up 3 bases, with 16 bases separating them. The chain's CDR3 is CASSSGRLEDYEQYF. The CDR3 nucleotides read TGTGCCAGCAGCTCAGGAAGACTAGAGGACTACGAGCAGTACTTC.

The chain employs TRBV19 and TRBJ1-1; D perhaps matches TRBD1 (5 bases). Trimming left V 4 bases short and J 2 bases short, with 11 bases between. The CDR3 is made up of 14 amino acids. Germline loops: CDR1 LNHDA, CDR2 SQIVND (reference sequence). The CDR3 bases are TGTGCCAGTAGTACGCAAACAGGCAACACTGAAGCTTTCTTT. Translating it yields CASSTQTGNTEAFF.

The chain is built from TRBV9 and TRBJ2-7, with 10 bases identical to TRBD2. The CDR3 is made up of 17 amino acids. The trim removed 2 bases at V and 5 bases at J, leaving 13 bases unmatched. Germline V gene data show CDR1 as SGDLS and CDR2 as YYNGEE. The CDR3 spells CASSVSALAGGFHEQYF. CDR3 nucleotides: TGTGCCAGCAGCGTTAGCGCCTTAGCGGGAGGTTTCCACGAGCAGTACTTC.

The rearrangement joins TRBV7-9 to TRBJ2-7; maybe TRBD2 (5 bases). V shed 5 bases and J shed 0 bases, with 14 bases lying between them. CDR3 length: 15 amino acids. Germline V gene lookup returns CDR1 SEHNR and CDR2 FQNEAQ (reference sequence). The CDR3: CASSPQGSRSYEQYF. The CDR3 DNA is TGTGCCAGCAGCCCACAAGGGAGCCGCTCCTACGAGCAGTACTTC. The whole variable domain, remainder taken from reference TRBV7-9 and TRBJ2-7, is DTGVSQNPRHKITKRGQNVTFRCDPISEHNRLYWYRQTLGQGPEFLTYFQNEAQLEKSRLLSDRFSAERPKGSFSTLEIQRTEQGDSAMYLCASSPQGSRSYEQYFGPGTRLTVT.